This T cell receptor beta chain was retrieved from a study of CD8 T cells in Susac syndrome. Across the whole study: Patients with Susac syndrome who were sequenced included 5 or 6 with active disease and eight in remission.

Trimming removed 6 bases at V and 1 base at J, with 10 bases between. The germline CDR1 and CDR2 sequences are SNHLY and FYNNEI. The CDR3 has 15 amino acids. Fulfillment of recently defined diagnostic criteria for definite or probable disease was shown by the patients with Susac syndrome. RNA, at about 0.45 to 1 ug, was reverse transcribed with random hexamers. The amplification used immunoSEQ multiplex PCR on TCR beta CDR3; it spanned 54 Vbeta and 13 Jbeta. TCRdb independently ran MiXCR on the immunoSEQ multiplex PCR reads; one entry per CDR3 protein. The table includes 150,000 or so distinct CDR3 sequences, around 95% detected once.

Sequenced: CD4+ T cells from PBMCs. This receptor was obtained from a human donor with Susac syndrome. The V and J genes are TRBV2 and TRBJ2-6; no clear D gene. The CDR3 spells CASSDRLSGANVLTF. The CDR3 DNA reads TGTGCCAGCAGCGACCGACTGTCTGGGGCCAACGTCCTGACTTTC.